The 5 T cell receptor beta chains presented below share a single source sample, sequenced in a study of cytomegalovirus exposure and HLA in healthy donors. Primers for the PCR totalled 60 Vbeta and 13 Jbeta. Generated by immunoSEQ multiplex PCR, the TCRdb table keeps only in-frame clones and is missing some. The table has about 180,000 clones, 77% seen once. Sequencing was performed on PBMCs. The receptors originated from a woman aged 55-75 years in good health and CMV-seropositive.

This clone appeared once. The chain uses TRBV5-1 and TRBJ1-5; 7 nucleotides align to TRBD1. There are 14 residues in the CDR3. CDR1 is SGHRS and CDR2 is YFSETQ in the germline V gene. Trimming cost V 4 bases and J 13 bases; bases outside gene matches: 14. CDR3 in DNA: TGCGCCAGCAGCCCCACAGGGGCCCTGGCGGCACAGCATTTT. Translating gives CASSPTGALAAQHF.

Concerning this clone: An end of the junction differs from the germline gene, which may be a read error. The chain employs TRBV7-9 and TRBJ1-2; no firm D call. CDR3 size: 14 residues. CDR1 and CDR2 (germline): SEHNR, FQNEAQ (reference sequence). The CDR3 is CSSKRAETNYGYTF. The CDR3, as DNA: TGTTCCAGCAAGCGAGCAGAGACTAACTATGGCTACACCTTC.

This chain connects TRBV19 to TRBJ1-2, with D unresolved. The length of the CDR3 is 14 residues. Germline loops: CDR1 LNHDA, CDR2 SQIVND (reference sequence). V was clipped by 7 bases and J by 3 bases, with 15 bases between them. The CDR3 region has the DNA TGTGCCAGTAACCCGACTCTTTGGGACTATGGCTACACCTTC. As protein: CASNPTLWDYGYTF.

The rearrangement uses TRBV28 and TRBJ1-2; 9 nucleotides align to TRBD1. In germline, CDR1 is MDHEN, CDR2 SYDVKM. The CDR3 totals 13 residues. CDR3: CATGTGWIYGYTF. In nucleotides, the CDR3 is TGTGCAACCGGGACAGGGTGGATCTATGGCTACACCTTC.

The chain is built from TRBV5-6 and TRBJ1-1; the D gene is possibly TRBD1 (6 bases). This CDR3 region has 16 residues. V was shortened by 4 bases and J by 1 base, with 17 bases between the two germline ends. Germline lookup yields CDR1 SGHDT and CDR2 YYEEEE. The CDR3 bases are TGTGCCAGCAGCACCAAGTTTCGGGGGGCGAACACTGAAGCTTTCTTT. Translated, it gives CASSTKFRGANTEAFF.